This is a list of T cell receptor beta chains from one sample in a study of Ad26.COV2.S vaccination and SARS-CoV-2 variants. The repertoire was sequenced with immunoSEQ multiplex PCR; TCRdb's copy has only in-frame clones and lacks some. Of about 460,000 clones listed, 80% to 90% are singletons. This material consisted of peripheral blood, taken in a trial of Ad26.COV2.S vaccine versus placebo. The source is a person aged 18-60 years who received the Ad26.COV2.S COVID-19 vaccine or a placebo. CDR3s include the opening cysteine and the closing phenylalanine or tryptophan. Each record gives: J gene, V gene, D gene, clone size, CDR3 protein, CDR3 DNA. D genes are given only for firm matches. A clone size is listed for some rows: how often the clone was seen (once, few, many), or a class if it is expanded.

TRBJ2-6 | TRBV5-1 | - | - | CASRTASFSGANVLTF | TGCGCCAGCAGGACAGCCTCCTTCTCTGGGGCCAACGTCCTGACTTTC
TRBJ2-5 | TRBV7-6 | - | - | CASSPIPETQYF | TGTGCCAGCAGCCCCATCCCGGAGACCCAGTACTTC
TRBJ2-7 | TRBV6-5 | - | - | CASSYSPGLGLYEQYF | TGTGCCAGCAGTTACTCGCCGGGTTTGGGATTGTACGAGCAGTACTTC
TRBJ1-2 | TRBV3-1/TRBV3-2 | TRBD1 | - | CASSRYRDRENYGYTF | TGTGCCAGCAGCCGTTACCGGGACAGGGAAAACTATGGCTACACCTTC
TRBJ2-3 | TRBV27 | TRBD2 | - | CASRLAGPRTDTQYF | TGTGCCAGTCGACTAGCGGGACCCCGCACAGATACGCAGTATTTT
TRBJ1-6 | TRBV25-1 | - | - | CASTGGLTYNSPLHF | TGTGCCAGCACCGGGGGGCTGACCTATAATTCACCCCTCCACTTT
TRBJ2-2 | TRBV5-1 | TRBD1 | - | CASSLVGTGNTGELFF | TGCGCCAGCAGCTTGGTTGGGACAGGGAACACCGGGGAGCTGTTTTTT
TRBJ2-1 | TRBV7-8 | TRBD2 | - | CASSPGLAIPHEQFF | TGTGCCAGCAGCCCTGGACTAGCTATCCCCCATGAGCAGTTCTTC
TRBJ1-2 | TRBV29-1 | TRBD1 | - | CSVQGGDHYGYTF | TGCAGCGTCCAGGGGGGGGATCACTATGGCTACACCTTC
TRBJ2-7 | TRBV18 | TRBD2 | once | CASSQKLAGETYEQYF | TGTGCCAGCTCACAAAAACTAGCGGGAGAGACCTACGAGCAGTACTTC
TRBJ1-1 | TRBV28 | - | - | CASSLGRPMNTEAFF | TGTGCCAGCAGTTTAGGTAGACCTATGAACACTGAAGCTTTCTTT
TRBJ1-2 | TRBV6-5 | - | - | CASSPGDVYGYTF | TGTGCCAGCAGCCCCGGGGACGTCTATGGCTACACCTTC
TRBJ1-5 | TRBV5-5 | - | few | CASSLLDNLNQPQHF | TGTGCCAGCAGCCTGCTGGACAACCTCAATCAGCCCCAGCATTTT
TRBJ2-3 | TRBV19 | TRBD2 | - | CASSTGLAGLLGDTQYF | TGTGCCAGTAGTACCGGACTAGCGGGACTCCTTGGGGATACGCAGTATTTT
TRBJ2-2 | TRBV3-1/TRBV3-2 | - | - | CASSRLGEARLTGELFF | TGTGCCAGCAGCCGGCTTGGGGAAGCGCGCCTCACCGGGGAGCTGTTTTTT
TRBJ1-1 | TRBV5-4 | - | - | CASSLRDLNTEAFF | TGTGCCAGCAGCCTCAGGGACTTGAACACTGAAGCTTTCTTT